These 17 T cell receptor beta chains originate from one sample sequenced in a study of PD-1 blockade in mismatch repair-deficient tumors. Sequencing was performed with immunoSEQ multiplex PCR; in TCRdb, only in-frame clones are kept and a portion is missing. The table shows 70,000 to 90,000 clones, with about 82% occurring only once. This sample comprised peripheral blood, obtained 44 weeks after starting pembrolizumab. All receptors derive from an adult with mismatch repair-deficient cancer.

The V and J genes are TRBV5-1 and TRBJ2-3; D unclear. Germline V gene data show CDR1 as SGHRS and CDR2 as YFSETQ. V was shortened by 1 base and J by 3 bases, with 3 bases between the two germline ends. The CDR3 totals 12 residues. The CDR3 sequence is CASSLSTDTQYF. The DNA for the CDR3 is TGCGCCAGCAGCTTGTCTACAGATACGCAGTATTTT.

The V and J genes are TRBV7-6 and TRBJ2-7, with TRBD2 identical over 7 bases. From germline, CDR1 is SGHVS and CDR2 FNYEAQ. The V gene end was trimmed by 4 bases and the J gene end by 2 bases; junction bases not matched to a gene: 8. The CDR3 has 15 residues. The CDR3, as DNA: TGTGCCAGCAGCTCGGGGGGATTTACCACCTACGAGCAGTACTTC. It translates to CASSSGGFTTYEQYF.

This clone has only a few counts. The chain uses TRBV6-1 and TRBJ1-2; weak D call: TRBD1 (6 bases). V lost 6 bases and J 5 bases, leaving 13 bases between the germline ends. The CDR3 has 13 residues. Per the germline V gene, CDR1 is MNHNS and CDR2 is SASEGT. This chain's CDR3 is CASRTGQSYGYTF. CDR3 sequence (DNA): TGTGCCAGCAGAACTGGACAGTCTTATGGCTACACCTTC.

V gene TRBV30 combines with J gene TRBJ1-1; D gene ambiguous. Germline V gene data show CDR1 as GTSNPN and CDR2 as SVGIG (reference sequence). The CDR3 consists of 14 residues. V was clipped by 0 bases and J by 5 bases, with 13 bases between them. The CDR3 bases are TGTGCCTGGAGTGTTGGCCGTTCGGCGACTGAAGCTTTCTTT. Encoded protein: CAWSVGRSATEAFF.

This chain links TRBV10-3 with TRBJ2-7; 13 bases align to TRBD2. V gave up 5 bases and J gave up 3 bases; unmatched junction bases: 7. The CDR3 has 16 residues. Germline V lookup: CDR1 ENHRY, CDR2 SYGVKD. The CDR3 is CAISITRLAGGYEQYF. CDR3 coding DNA: TGTGCCATCAGTATTACCCGACTAGCGGGAGGCTACGAGCAGTACTTC.

The chain combines TRBV5-6 with TRBJ2-1; D is undetermined. V lost 0 bases and J lost 5, with 9 bases in between. The CDR3 runs to 14 residues. Germline loops: CDR1 SGHDT, CDR2 YYEEEE. The CDR3 DNA follows: TGTGCCAGCAGCTTGGGGCCCGGAGACAATGAGCAGTTCTTC. Its protein product is CASSLGPGDNEQFF.

The chain carries TRBV19 and TRBJ2-2; D might be TRBD1 or TRBD2, each matching 5 bases. V was shortened by 7 bases and J by 3 bases, with 12 bases between the two germline ends. The CDR3 extends over 14 amino acids. The germline V gene encodes CDR1 LNHDA and CDR2 SQIVND (reference sequence). The CDR3 DNA reads TGTGCCAGTAACGGGGTGGGGGACACCGGGGAGCTGTTTTTT. Translating it yields CASNGVGDTGELFF.

This clone was observed a single time. The rearrangement joins TRBV5-6 to TRBJ2-7; possible D gene TRBD2, 5 bases. The V gene lost 2 bases and the J gene lost 5 bases, with 8 bases spanning the gap. The CDR3 runs to 12 residues. The germline CDR1 and CDR2 sequences are SGHDT and YYEEEE. CDR3 loop: CASSLGLHEQYF. The CDR3 bases are TGTGCCAGCAGCTTAGGACTCCACGAGCAGTACTTC.

The chain couples TRBV30 to TRBJ1-1; 7 positions match TRBD1. Germline trimming cut 3 bases from V and 11 bases from J; bases unmatched to any gene: 6. Germline-derived CDR1 and CDR2 are GTSNPN and SVGIG (reference sequence). The length of the CDR3 is 11 residues. CDR3 DNA sequence: TGTGCCTGGAGCAACAGGGGTCGGGCTTTCTTT. Protein product: CAWSNRGRAFF.

This chain connects TRBV25-1 to TRBJ1-2; TRBD1 might be the D (5 bases). Trimming shortened V by 7 bases and J by 8 bases, and 11 bases separated the two germline ends. Germline CDR1 and CDR2: MGHDK and SYGVNS. This CDR3 contains 11 residues. The CDR3 protein is CASTTGLGYTF. Here the CDR3 DNA reads TGTGCCAGCACAACAGGCCTCGGCTACACCTTC.

The rearrangement joins TRBV6-5 to TRBJ1-5; D is unresolved. V was pared by 6 bases and J by 3 bases, with 15 bases between. This CDR3 has 15 amino acids. The germline CDR1 and CDR2 sequences are MNHEY and SVGAGI. This CDR3 is CASSLTRTDNQPQHF. CDR3 DNA: TGTGCCAGCAGCCTCACACGGACGGACAATCAGCCCCAGCATTTT.

This sequence joins TRBV5-1 and TRBJ2-1; TRBD1 agrees at 8 bases. Germline V gene sequence: CDR1 SGHRS, CDR2 YFSETQ. J gave up 6 bases and V 2 bases, and 7 bases lay outside the gene matches. The CDR3 is 15 amino acids. The CDR3 bases are TGCGCCAGCAGCTTAGGACAGGGCCCTGGCAATGAGCAGTTCTTC. Protein: CASSLGQGPGNEQFF.

V is TRBV30 and J is TRBJ1-4; no reliable D call. The CDR3 sequence is 13 residues long. The germline gives CDR1 GTSNPN, CDR2 SVGIG (reference sequence). V lost 4 bases, J lost 4 bases, and 10 bases lay in between. This CDR3 is CAWTRALNEKLFF. CDR3 coding DNA: TGTGCCTGGACACGGGCCCTTAATGAAAAACTGTTTTTT.

This chain joins TRBV7-2 and TRBJ2-3, with 14 bases aligning to TRBD2. Per germline, CDR1 SGHTA and CDR2 FQGNSA. Trimming cost V 1 base and J 2 bases; bases outside gene matches: 2. This CDR3 has 17 residues. CDR3 region: CASSLGLAGGTTDTQYF. In DNA form, the CDR3 reads TGTGCCAGCAGCTTAGGACTAGCGGGAGGGACCACAGATACGCAGTATTTT.

This clone was counted once. CDR3 in amino acids: CAWAWAEAEAFF. The CDR3 coding sequence is TGTGCCTGGGCGTGGGCGGAGGCTGAAGCTTTCTTT. The rearrangement links TRBV30 to TRBJ1-1; no firm D call. V was pared by 5 bases and J by 6 bases, with 13 bases between. The CDR3 spans 12 residues. CDR1 is GTSNPN and CDR2 is SVGIG in the germline V gene (reference sequence).

The J gene is TRBJ2-7, the V gene TRBV7-8; D is unresolved. Trimming pared 3 bases from V and 3 bases from J, leaving 6 bases between. Germline lookup yields CDR1 SGHVS and CDR2 FQNEAQ. The CDR3 is 12 amino acids. The CDR3 DNA is TGTGCCAGCAGCTTGGTGGGCTACGAGCAGTACTTC. Amino acid sequence: CASSLVGYEQYF.

The chain employs TRBV6-1 and TRBJ1-1; D remains ambiguous. Trimming removed 1 base from V and 4 bases from J, with 10 bases in between. Germline V gene data show CDR1 as MNHNS and CDR2 as SASEGT. The CDR3 spans 14 residues. In DNA, the CDR3 is TGTGCCAGCAGTGAAGTCCGTGGAGGCACTGAAGCTTTCTTT. Encoded protein: CASSEVRGGTEAFF.